The source of this T cell receptor beta chain is a study of healthy donors' naive CD4 and CD8 T cells. A linear amplification protocol produced the TCR libraries from 500 ng of total RNA. TCRdb ran MiXCR on the reads and lists one entry per CDR3 protein. The sample records approximately 180,000 distinct CDR3 sequences, 65% to 75% being singletons. The V gene end was trimmed by 3 bases and the J gene end by 5 bases; junction bases not matched to a gene: 9. This CDR3 region has 16 residues. Germline CDR1 is SQVTM and CDR2 is ANQGSEA. The clonotype was recovered from a pool of human donors in good health; the sample pools cells from several healthy donors. Material: naive CD4+ and CD8+ T cells sorted from blood, pooled from several donors. The V gene is TRBV29-1, the J gene TRBJ2-3, with 12 bases that match TRBD2. The CDR3 sequence is CSVDGTTSGRGDTQYF. Written as DNA, the CDR3 is TGCAGCGTTGACGGAACGACTAGCGGGAGAGGAGATACGCAGTATTTT.